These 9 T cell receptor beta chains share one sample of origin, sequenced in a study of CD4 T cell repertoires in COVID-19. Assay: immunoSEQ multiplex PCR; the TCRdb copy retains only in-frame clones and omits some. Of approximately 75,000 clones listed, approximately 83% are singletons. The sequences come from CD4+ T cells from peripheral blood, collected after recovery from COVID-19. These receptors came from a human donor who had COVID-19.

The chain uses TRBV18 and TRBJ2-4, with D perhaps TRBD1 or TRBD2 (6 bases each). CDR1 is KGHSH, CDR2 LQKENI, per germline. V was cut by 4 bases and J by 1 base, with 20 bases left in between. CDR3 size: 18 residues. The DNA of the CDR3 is TGTGCCAGCTCACTTCTCCCGGGGGCAGGCATGGCCAAAAACATTCAGTACTTC. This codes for CASSLLPGAGMAKNIQYF.

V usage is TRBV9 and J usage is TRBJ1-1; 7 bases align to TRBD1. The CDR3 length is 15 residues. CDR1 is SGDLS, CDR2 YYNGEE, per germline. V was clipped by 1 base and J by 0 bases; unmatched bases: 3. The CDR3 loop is CASSVSGGMNTEAFF. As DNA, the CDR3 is TGTGCCAGCAGCGTATCAGGGGGGATGAACACTGAAGCTTTCTTT.

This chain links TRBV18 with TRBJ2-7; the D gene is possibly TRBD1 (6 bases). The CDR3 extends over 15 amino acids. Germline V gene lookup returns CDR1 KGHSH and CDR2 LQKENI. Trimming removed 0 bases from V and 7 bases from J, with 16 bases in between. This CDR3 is CASSPPQGPHLEQYF. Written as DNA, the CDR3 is TGTGCCAGCTCACCACCACAGGGCCCCCACCTGGAGCAGTACTTC.

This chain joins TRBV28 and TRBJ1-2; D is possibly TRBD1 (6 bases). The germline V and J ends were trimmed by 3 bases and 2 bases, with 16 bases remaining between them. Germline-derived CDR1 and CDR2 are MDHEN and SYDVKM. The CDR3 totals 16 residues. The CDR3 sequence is CASSLVGRGLNYGYTF. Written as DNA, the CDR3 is TGTGCCAGCAGTTTGGTCGGCAGGGGCTTGAACTATGGCTACACCTTC.

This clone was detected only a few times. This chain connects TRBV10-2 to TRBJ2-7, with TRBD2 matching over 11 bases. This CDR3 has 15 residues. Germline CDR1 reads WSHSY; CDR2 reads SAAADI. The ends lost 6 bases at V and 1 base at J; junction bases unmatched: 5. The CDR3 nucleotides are TGCGCCAGCAGGACCGGGACTAGCGGTTCCTACGAGCAGTACTTC. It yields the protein CASRTGTSGSYEQYF.

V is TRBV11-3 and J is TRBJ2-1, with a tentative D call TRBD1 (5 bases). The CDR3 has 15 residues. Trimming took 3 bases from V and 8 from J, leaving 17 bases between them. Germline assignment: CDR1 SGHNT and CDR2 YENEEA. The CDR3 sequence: CASSFRGGARDEQFF. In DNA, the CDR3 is TGTGCCAGCAGCTTCAGAGGTGGGGCTAGGGATGAGCAGTTCTTC. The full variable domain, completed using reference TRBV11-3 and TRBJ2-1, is EAGVVQSPRYKIIEKKQPVAFWCNPISGHNTLYWYLQNLGQGPELLIRYENEEAVDDSQLPKDRFSAERLKGVDSTLKIQPAELGDSAVYLCASSFRGGARDEQFFGPGTRLTVL.

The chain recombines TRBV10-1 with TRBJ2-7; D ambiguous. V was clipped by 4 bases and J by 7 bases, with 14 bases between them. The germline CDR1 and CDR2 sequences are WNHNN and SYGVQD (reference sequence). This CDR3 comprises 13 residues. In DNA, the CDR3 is TGCGCCAGCAGTGGATCAGGCCTTGGGGAGCAGTACTTC. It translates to CASSGSGLGEQYF.

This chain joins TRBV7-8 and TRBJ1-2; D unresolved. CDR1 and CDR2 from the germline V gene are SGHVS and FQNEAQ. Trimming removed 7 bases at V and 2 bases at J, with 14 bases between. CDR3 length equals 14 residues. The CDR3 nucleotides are TGTGCCAGCACCTCCGGGAGGTTCAACTATGGCTACACCTTC. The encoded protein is CASTSGRFNYGYTF.

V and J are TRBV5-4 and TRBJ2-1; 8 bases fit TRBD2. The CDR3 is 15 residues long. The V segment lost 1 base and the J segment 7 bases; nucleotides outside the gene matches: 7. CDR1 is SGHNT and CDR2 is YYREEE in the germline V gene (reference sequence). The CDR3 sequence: CASSLKLAGTNEQFF. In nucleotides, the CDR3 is TGTGCCAGCAGCTTGAAGCTAGCGGGTACGAATGAGCAGTTCTTC.